This T cell receptor beta chain was identified during a study of identical twins. Overall study findings and caveats: It was possible that invariant MAIT and iNKT cells partly confounded the zero-insertion analyses.

Every donor was a healthy Caucasian. TCRdb fed the 5' RACE reads into MiXCR, producing one record per CDR3 protein. The sample records 600,000 to 700,000 distinct CDR3 sequences, approximately 21% being singletons. Comments on this clonotype: The antigen remains undetermined.

This same sample was also taken into another study, of T cells expressing NK-cell markers. That source reports: Seropositivity for HCMV was found in seven of the eight sequenced donors, with one seronegative. Only alpha-beta TCR T cells were sorted in several experiments, using an anti-gamma-delta TCR antibody.

The receptor comes from a young woman in good health. Material: PBMCs.

CDR3 sequence: CSATDSSYNSPLHF. The CDR3 nucleotides are TGCAGTGCAACCGACAGCTCCTATAATTCACCCCTCCACTTT. The V and J genes are TRBV20-1 and TRBJ1-6; D perhaps matches TRBD1 (5 bases). The CDR3 length is 14 residues. CDR1 DFQATT and CDR2 SNEGSKA come from the germline V gene (reference sequence). Trimming removed 6 bases at V and 0 bases at J, with 9 bases between.